These T cell receptor beta chains were read from a single sample in a study of T cell repertoires in cytomegalovirus infection. TCRdb re-called the reads through MiXCR, storing one row per CDR3 protein. The sample has about 220,000 distinct CDR3 sequences, around 40% seen once. These receptors are not linked to any known antigen. The source material was CD8+ T cells from cultured PBMCs, sampled from culture after CMV antigen stimulation. These receptors originate from a human donor in good health (CMV status not recorded). Some clones in this sample may be carry-over from other donors' samples. The CDR3 runs from the conserved cysteine through the conserved F or W. Size tells how often a clone was seen (once, few, many) or the class of an expanded clone, and some rows leave it out.

v_gene,abundance,CDR3aa
TRBV7-2,few,CASSQPGATEAFF
TRBV6-6,NA,CASSYNTDTQYF
TRBV5-5,few,CASSLEGLPRYTQYF
TRBV15,NA,CATAGTPTYEQYF
TRBV20-1,NA,CSARFAGGPDEQFF
TRBV20-1,once,CSARDLPGESTDTQYF
TRBV7-3,few,CASSGDWGETQYF
TRBV27,NA,CASSPRVSEADTQYF
TRBV6-2/TRBV6-3,NA,CASSERGPTGNTIYF
TRBV7-2,NA,CASSPTPLEHEQFF
TRBV7-8,NA,CASSLADRGNAYEQYF